This TCR beta chain came from a study of graft-versus-host responses after intestinal transplantation. Study-level findings and limits: GvH clone levels peaked in circulation, and this peak was associated with early post-transplant HvG declines. There were GvH clones found in recipient marrow, and some of them appeared first in ileum or blood.

A note on this clone: Its specificity is unknown.

TCRdb's table, derived via immunoSEQ multiplex PCR, lists solely in-frame clones and lacks some. The sample has around 120,000 clones, 80% to 95% seen once. Trimming removed 7 bases from V and 3 bases from J; junction bases left unmatched: 3. Germline CDR1 and CDR2: MDHEN and SYDVKM. CDR3 length: 13 residues. Material: unstimulated CD4+ T cells sorted from spleen or lymph node cells, obtained before intestinal transplant. This clonotype was sampled from a human donor who received an intestinal transplant. The chain couples TRBV28 to TRBJ2-1, with 7 bases lining up with TRBD1. The CDR3 reads CASIRDSYNEQFF. The DNA for the CDR3 is TGTGCCAGCATCCGGGACAGCTACAATGAGCAGTTCTTC.